Below, one T cell receptor beta chain is given with its context. Antigen specificity is unknown. This specimen belongs to a study of persistence of HIV-infected CD4 T cells. This nonspecific control used anti-CD3/anti-CD28 bead stimulation of CD4+ T cells. CD4+ T cells upregulating both CD40 ligand and CD69 were sorted as responding cells. CD8+ T cells were removed from PBMCs prior to stimulation. This was the immunoSEQ version 4 assay in survey mode. Clones were read by immunoSEQ multiplex PCR, and TCRdb kept only the in-frame ones, dropping some. The sample records 40,000 to 55,000 clones, 88% being singletons. V was trimmed by 4 bases and J by 7 bases, leaving 16 bases between them. The germline V gene has CDR1 LGHDT and CDR2 YNNKEL (reference sequence). This CDR3 contains 15 residues.

The receptor was isolated from an adult woman with HIV who was CMV-seropositive. Sequences were derived from CD4+ T cells sorted from PBMCs after approximately 18-hour stimulation, sampled from a patient who received antiretroviral therapy. The chain is built from TRBV3-1 (or the pseudogene TRBV3-2) and TRBJ1-4, with a tentative D call TRBD1 (6 bases). CDR3 sequence reads: CASSPHWGASEKLFF. The CDR3 DNA sequence: TGTGCCAGCAGCCCGCATTGGGGGGCGAGTGAAAAACTGTTTTTT.